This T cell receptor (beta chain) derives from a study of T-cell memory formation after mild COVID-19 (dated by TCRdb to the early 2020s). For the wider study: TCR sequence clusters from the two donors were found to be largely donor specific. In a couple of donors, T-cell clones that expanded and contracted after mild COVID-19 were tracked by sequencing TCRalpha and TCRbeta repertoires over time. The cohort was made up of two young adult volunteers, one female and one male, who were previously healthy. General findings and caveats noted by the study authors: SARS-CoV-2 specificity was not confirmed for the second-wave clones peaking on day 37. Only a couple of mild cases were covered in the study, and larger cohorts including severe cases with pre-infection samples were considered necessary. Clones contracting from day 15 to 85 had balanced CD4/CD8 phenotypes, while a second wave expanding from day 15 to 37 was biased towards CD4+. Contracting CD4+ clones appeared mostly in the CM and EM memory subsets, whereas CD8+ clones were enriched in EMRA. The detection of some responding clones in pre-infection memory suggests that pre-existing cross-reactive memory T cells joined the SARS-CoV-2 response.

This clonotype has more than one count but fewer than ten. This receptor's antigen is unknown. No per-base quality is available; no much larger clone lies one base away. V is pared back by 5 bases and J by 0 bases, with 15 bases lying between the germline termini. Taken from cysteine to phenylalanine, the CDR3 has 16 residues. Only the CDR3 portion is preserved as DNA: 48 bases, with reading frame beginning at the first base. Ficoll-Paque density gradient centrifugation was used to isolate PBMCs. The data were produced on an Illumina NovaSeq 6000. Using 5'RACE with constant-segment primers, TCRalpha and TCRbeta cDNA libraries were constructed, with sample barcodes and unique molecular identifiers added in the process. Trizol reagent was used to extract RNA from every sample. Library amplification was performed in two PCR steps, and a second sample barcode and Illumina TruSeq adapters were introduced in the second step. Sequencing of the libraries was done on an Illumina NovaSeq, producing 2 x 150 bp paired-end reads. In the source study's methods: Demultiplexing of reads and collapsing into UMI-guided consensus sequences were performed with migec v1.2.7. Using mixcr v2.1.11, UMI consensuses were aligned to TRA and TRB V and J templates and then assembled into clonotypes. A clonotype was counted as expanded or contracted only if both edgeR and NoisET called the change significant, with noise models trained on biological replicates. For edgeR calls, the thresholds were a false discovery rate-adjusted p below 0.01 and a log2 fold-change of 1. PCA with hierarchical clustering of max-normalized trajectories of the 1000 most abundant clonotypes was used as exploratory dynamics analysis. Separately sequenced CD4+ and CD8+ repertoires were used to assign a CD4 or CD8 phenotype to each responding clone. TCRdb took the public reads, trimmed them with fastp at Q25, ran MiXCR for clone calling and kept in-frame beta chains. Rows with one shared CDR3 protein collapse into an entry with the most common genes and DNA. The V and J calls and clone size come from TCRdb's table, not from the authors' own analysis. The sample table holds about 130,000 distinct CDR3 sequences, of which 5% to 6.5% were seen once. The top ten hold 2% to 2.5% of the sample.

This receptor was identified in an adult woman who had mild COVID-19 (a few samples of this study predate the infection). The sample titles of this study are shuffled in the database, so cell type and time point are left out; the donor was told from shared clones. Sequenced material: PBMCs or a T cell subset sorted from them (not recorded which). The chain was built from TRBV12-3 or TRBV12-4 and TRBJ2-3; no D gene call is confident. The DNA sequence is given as TGTGCCAGCAGTCCTTCTACACGAACTAGCACAGATACGCAGTATTTT. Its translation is CASSPSTRTSTDTQYF.